This TCR beta chain was retrieved from a study of low-dose radiotherapy and immunotherapy resistance in tumors (dated by TCRdb to 2021 to 2024). As for the study more broadly: In Cohort 1, each fraction delivered 0.5 Gy every 2 weeks, and the prescribed total PTV dose was 6.5 Gy. Cohort 2 received 1 Gy per fraction every two weeks, with a total of 13 Gy over 26 weeks. Patients were given nivolumab as a 240 mg flat dose every two weeks and ipilimumab at 1 mg/kg every six weeks, with both drugs delivered intravenously. Cyclophosphamide 200 mg/m2 was given intravenously every two weeks, one day before each radiation and immunotherapy administration. Aspirin 300 mg was taken orally once daily by patients for four cycles, starting on cycle 1 day 1. No randomization into treatment groups was done for the people taking part in the trial. Eight patients were included in the translational analysis, namely three from the first dose cohort plus the first five from the second dose cohort.

This clonotype was seen repeatedly, ten times or more. Its target antigen remains unknown. No base quality values were provided; no much bigger clone lies one nucleotide off. Data came from an Illumina HiSeq 2500. First-strand cDNA was synthesized with Superscript III and a set of TRAV- and TRBV-specific primers, covering both TCRalpha and TCRbeta chains. TCRs were amplified with Phusion for about 21 PCR cycles, with a constant-region primer paired with the adapter attached to the V primers. Isolated mRNA was amplified with the MessageAmp II aRNA Amplification Kit, using an approximately 17-hour in vitro transcription at 37°C. mRNA for TCR sequencing was isolated with the Dynabeads mRNA DIRECT Purification Kit. A second approximately 25-cycle Phusion PCR added indexed Illumina adapters, and products were purified with AMPure XP beads. The authors processed their data as follows. Using custom Perl scripts, TCR sequences that encoded the same protein were pooled, out-of-frame sequences were dropped, and the abundance of each clonotype was calculated. Any TCR sequence supported by only a single read was excluded from analysis. Repertoire metrics included Shannon entropy, Gini index, clonality, richness, and frequency of TCRs shared between repertoires. TCRdb trimmed the raw reads at Q25, called clones with MiXCR and kept productive beta chains. For every CDR3 protein sequence, its rows merge into one entry that carries the most common genes and DNA. Here the V and J calls rest on TCRdb's processing, not on the authors' analysis. Present in this sample are 80,000 or so distinct CDR3 sequences, less than 20% of which were seen just once. The top ten constitute approximately 1.5% of the sample.

This specimen's time point label, interpreted: after trial treatment. The meaning of the sample's treatment or condition label: LDRT plus nivolumab, ipilimumab, low-dose cyclophosphamide and aspirin (RACIN trial). The donors took part in RACIN, a single-arm, phase I, dose-escalation trial that combined nivolumab, ipilimumab, aspirin, low-dose cyclophosphamide and low-dose radiotherapy. Patients with advanced, TIL-negative solid tumors were considered eligible. V drops 7 bases and J drops 1 base, leaving 7 bases in between. The CDR3 covers 12 residues, taking in both the cysteine and the phenylalanine. The sequence is cut down to CDR3 DNA, 36 bases in frame from base 1. CDR1 and CDR2, per the germline V gene, are MNHEY and SVGAGI.

The TCR comes from a male donor with prostate cancer. The rearrangement joined TRBV6-5 to TRBJ1-1; no D gene call is confident. The sequences come from PBMCs, collected after low-dose radiotherapy plus immunotherapy. The nucleotides read TGTGCCAGCAAGTACGGGAACACTGAAGCTTTCTTT. This gives the protein CASKYGNTEAFF.